The next 26 T cell receptor beta chains were all read from a single sample in a study of control samples from healthy donors and cancer patients. Here immunoSEQ multiplex PCR was the method, and the copy in TCRdb shows in-frame clones only, minus some. Of some 160,000 clones listed, 89% are singletons. The source material was blood. The receptors stem from a man aged 30 to 45 in good health.

The gene calls are TRBV5-1 and TRBJ1-1; D is ambiguous. Germline CDR1 reads SGHRS; CDR2 reads YFSETQ. The CDR3 has 19 residues. Trimming shortened V by 0 bases and J by 1 base, and 22 bases separated the two germline ends. In nucleotides, the CDR3 is TGCGCCAGCAGCTTGGCGACTTTCCCGGGAGAGTGGAAGAACACTGAAGCTTTCTTT. Its translation is CASSLATFPGEWKNTEAFF.

The V and J genes are TRBV29-1 and TRBJ1-1; tentatively, D is TRBD1 (6 bases). The CDR3 has 13 amino acids. CDR1 is SQVTM and CDR2 is ANQGSEA in the germline V gene. V dropped 7 bases and J dropped 4 bases, with 16 bases sitting between them. The CDR3 sequence: CSATGTPSTEAFF. The CDR3 DNA follows: TGCAGCGCCACCGGGACACCGAGCACTGAAGCTTTCTTT.

For the CDR3, the DNA is TGTGCCAGCAGCCTCACGCCGGGACAGGGGGCGAATGAGCAGTTCTTC. It specifies CASSLTPGQGANEQFF. The rearrangement links TRBV7-8 to TRBJ2-1; 12 bases agree with TRBD1. CDR3 size: 16 residues. V was clipped by 5 bases and J by 7 bases; unmatched bases: 9. CDR1 and CDR2 (germline): SGHVS, FQNEAQ.

This clone is a singleton in its sample. The gene calls are TRBV19 and TRBJ1-1; D unresolved. CDR3 length: 16 residues. CDR1 is LNHDA and CDR2 is SQIVND in the germline V gene (reference sequence). Between the trimmed V and J ends, which lost 0 bases and 5 bases, there was a span of 16 bases. The CDR3 protein is CASSIEKRTGGTEAFF. The CDR3 DNA sequence: TGTGCCAGTAGTATAGAAAAACGGACGGGAGGGACTGAAGCTTTCTTT.

The chain couples TRBV5-1 to TRBJ1-1; 8 positions match TRBD1. J gave up 7 bases and V 4 bases, and 9 bases lay outside the gene matches. The CDR3 runs 14 residues. Germline V gives CDR1 SGHRS, CDR2 YFSETQ. As DNA, the CDR3 is TGCGCCAGCAGCATAAGACAGGGGAGGGATGAAGCTTTCTTT. Translated, it gives CASSIRQGRDEAFF.

The chain uses TRBV11-3 and TRBJ2-7; 7 positions match TRBD1. The V gene end was trimmed by 1 base and the J gene end by 3 bases; junction bases not matched to a gene: 3. The CDR3 extends over 14 amino acids. Germline V gives CDR1 SGHNT, CDR2 YENEEA. Here the CDR3 reads CASSLVGQSYEQYF. The CDR3 nucleotides read TGTGCCAGCAGCTTAGTGGGACAGAGCTACGAGCAGTACTTC.

Comment on this clone: The junction shows a germline mismatch at one end, possibly a read error. The J gene is TRBJ1-2, the V gene TRBV25-1; possible D gene TRBD1, 6 bases. Looked up from germline, CDR1 is MGHDK and CDR2 is SYGVNS. The CDR3 is 12 amino acids. The CDR3 DNA reads TGTGCCAGCACCCCGTGGGGGGGCCCGCATAGCTTC. It translates to CASTPWGGPHSF.

This sequence joins TRBV5-5 and TRBJ1-2, with 7 bases identical to TRBD1. The V segment lost 4 bases and the J segment 2 bases; nucleotides outside the gene matches: 5. CDR1 and CDR2 from the germline V gene are SGHKS and YYEKEE (reference sequence). The CDR3 consists of 14 residues. CDR3 coding DNA: TGTGCCAGCAGCCCAGGGGGGGCCAACTATGGCTACACCTTC. It is translated as CASSPGGANYGYTF.

This clone was seen a few times. The rearrangement links TRBV5-5 to TRBJ2-2; tentative D call: TRBD1 (6 bases). CDR3 length: 13 residues. Germline values: CDR1 SGHKS, CDR2 YYEKEE (reference sequence). The V gene lost 2 bases and the J gene lost 9 bases, with 11 bases spanning the gap. The CDR3 DNA follows: TGTGCCAGCAGCTTATCAGGGGACCGGGAGCTGTTTTTT. Its translation: CASSLSGDRELFF. The variable domain in full, completed from reference TRBV5-5 and TRBJ2-2, reads DAGVTQSPTHLIKTRGQQVTLRCSPISGHKSVSWYQQVLGQGPQFIFQYYEKEERGRGNFPDRFSARQFPNYSSELNVNALLLGDSALYLCASSLSGDRELFFGEGSRLTVL.

The chain recombines TRBV27 with TRBJ1-5; D may be TRBD1 (5 bases). This CDR3 has 9 amino acids. V was shortened by 8 bases and J by 9 bases, with 5 bases between the two germline ends. Per germline, CDR1 MNHEY and CDR2 SMNVEV (reference sequence). The CDR3 bases are TGTGCCAGCGGGGCGCCCCAGCATTTT. This codes for CASGAPQHF.

V gene TRBV5-1 combines with J gene TRBJ1-4; D is uncertain. Germline lookup yields CDR1 SGHRS and CDR2 YFSETQ. The CDR3 has 15 amino acids. V was trimmed by 2 bases and J by 5 bases, leaving 13 bases between them. The CDR3 DNA reads as TGCGCCAGCAGCTTTTCCTTCCAGACAAATGAAAAACTGTTTTTT. Residues: CASSFSFQTNEKLFF.

Only one count was recorded for this clone. The gene calls are TRBV7-2 and TRBJ1-1; D gene uncertain. CDR3 size: 13 residues. V lost 1 base and J 4 bases, leaving 7 bases between the germline ends. Germline V CDR1 and CDR2: SGHTA, FQGNSA. The CDR3 is CASSLVGTTEAFF. The CDR3 DNA reads as TGTGCCAGCAGCTTAGTCGGCACCACTGAAGCTTTCTTT.

The chain combines TRBV2 with TRBJ2-3; TRBD1 aligns across 7 bases. The length of the CDR3 is 16 residues. After removal of 3 bases from V and 2 bases from J, the junction contained 8 bases not matched to a gene. Germline lookup yields CDR1 SNHLY and CDR2 FYNNEI. CDR3 loop: CASSDNRDRVTDTQYF. In nucleotides, the CDR3 is TGTGCCAGCAGTGATAACCGGGACAGAGTCACAGATACGCAGTATTTT.

The chain employs TRBV7-2 and TRBJ2-4; possibly TRBD1 or TRBD2 for D (5 bases each). The germline V and J ends were trimmed by 5 bases and 5 bases, with 13 bases remaining between them. Germline CDR1 and CDR2: SGHTA and FQGNSA. This CDR3 comprises 14 residues. CDR3 in amino acids: CASSHGQGQNIQYF. CDR3 DNA: TGTGCCAGCAGCCATGGGCAGGGACAAAACATTCAGTACTTC.

This clone showed up just once. The chain combines TRBV7-8 with TRBJ1-2; D gene ambiguous. Trimming took 4 bases from V and 8 from J, leaving 14 bases between them. The CDR3 runs to 13 residues. Germline V gene sequence: CDR1 SGHVS, CDR2 FQNEAQ. DNA for the CDR3: TGTGCCAGCAGCTCAGACACGCTGGAGGGCTACACCTTC. Protein: CASSSDTLEGYTF.

The V and J genes are TRBV5-5 and TRBJ2-5, with D uncertain. Trimming cost V 6 bases and J 5 bases, with 11 bases left between them. CDR3 length: 12 amino acids. From germline, CDR1 is SGHKS and CDR2 YYEKEE (reference sequence). The CDR3 DNA follows: TGTGCCAGCACCCTGGAATGGGAGACCCAGTACTTC. This codes for CASTLEWETQYF.

The J gene is TRBJ2-2, the V gene TRBV5-1; D remains unclear. The CDR3 is 14 amino acids. V was cut by 7 bases and J by 7 bases, with 17 bases left in between. Germline V CDR1 and CDR2: SGHRS, YFSETQ. CDR3 in amino acids: CASSSRQSDGELFF. The CDR3 DNA follows: TGCGCCAGCTCTTCGCGCCAGAGCGACGGGGAGCTGTTTTTT.

The J gene is TRBJ2-7, the V gene TRBV19; possible D gene TRBD2, 6 bases. Germline lookup yields CDR1 LNHDA and CDR2 SQIVND (reference sequence). V was cut by 10 bases and J by 2 bases, with 12 bases left in between. The CDR3 has 12 amino acids. The CDR3 DNA reads TGTGCCACCAGGGACTTTGCCTACGAGCAGTACTTC. It yields the protein CATRDFAYEQYF. Full variable domain (outside the CDR3, taken from reference TRBV19 and TRBJ2-7): DGGITQSPKYLFRKEGQNVTLSCEQNLNHDAMYWYRQDPGQGLRLIYYSQIVNDFQKGDIAEGYSVSREKKESFPLTVTSAQKNPTAFYLCATRDFAYEQYFGPGTRLTVT.

The chain couples TRBV6-2 or TRBV6-3 to TRBJ2-1; no firm D call. This CDR3 spans 13 amino acids. From germline, CDR1 is MNHEY and CDR2 SVGEGT. Trimming shortened V by 3 bases and J by 8 bases, and 11 bases separated the two germline ends. The chain's CDR3 is CASSYVAHDEQFF. DNA for the CDR3: TGTGCCAGCAGTTATGTTGCCCACGATGAGCAGTTCTTC.

The rearrangement links TRBV12-3 or TRBV12-4 to TRBJ2-3; TRBD2 aligns across 9 bases. This CDR3 comprises 13 residues. The V and J ends lost 8 bases and 5 bases, in that order; junction bases with no gene match: 5. The CDR3 nucleotides are TGTGCCAGCTTTGGCGGGGGGGTAGATACGCAGTATTTT. Residues: CASFGGGVDTQYF.

This clone was found once. In DNA form, the CDR3 reads TGTGCCAGCAGGGCGGACAGGGCCATGGGGCAGCCCCAGCATTTT. It is translated as CASRADRAMGQPQHF. V gene TRBV6-5 combines with J gene TRBJ1-5; 8 positions agree with TRBD1. CDR3 length equals 15 residues. Germline values: CDR1 MNHEY, CDR2 SVGAGI. Trimming cost V 6 bases and J 7 bases; bases outside gene matches: 11.

The V call is TRBV9, the J call TRBJ1-6; D is unclear. The V gene lost 0 bases and the J gene lost 7 bases, with 11 bases spanning the gap. Germline CDR1 is SGDLS and CDR2 is YYNGEE. The CDR3 covers 15 residues. The CDR3 DNA follows: TGTGCCAGCAGCGTAGTGGCGGCTTTGAATTCACCCCTCCACTTT. This codes for CASSVVAALNSPLHF.

This chain links TRBV19 with TRBJ2-2; the match to TRBD1 covers 7 bases. CDR1 and CDR2 (germline): LNHDA, SQIVND (reference sequence). This CDR3 comprises 14 residues. V shed 7 bases, J shed 6 bases, and the junction held 8 bases outside the gene matches. CDR3 sequence: CASTIGGRAGELFF. The DNA of the CDR3 is TGTGCCAGTACCATAGGGGGCAGGGCCGGGGAGCTGTTTTTT.

This clone showed up just a few times. This chain uses TRBV19 with TRBJ1-2; weak D call: TRBD1 (6 bases). The V end lost 5 bases, the J end lost 3 bases, and 22 bases lay between the germline ends. The CDR3 has 17 residues. Germline CDR1 is LNHDA and CDR2 is SQIVND (reference sequence). CDR3 sequence (DNA): TGTGCCAGTAGTCATTGGGCCGGGGGGCGAGGGGACTATGGCTACACCTTC. Its translation is CASSHWAGGRGDYGYTF.

This chain links TRBV12-5 with TRBJ2-7; D is uncertain. The CDR3 is 14 residues long. Trimming pared 2 bases from V and 5 bases from J, leaving 13 bases between. CDR1 is LGHNT and CDR2 is FRNRAP in the germline V gene. CDR3 protein: CASGLPRKVDEQYF. As DNA, the CDR3 is TGTGCTAGTGGTTTGCCCAGGAAGGTCGACGAGCAGTACTTC.

This chain uses TRBV9 with TRBJ1-3, with D maybe TRBD1 (5 bases). In germline, CDR1 is SGDLS, CDR2 YYNGEE. V was trimmed by 0 bases and J by 3 bases, leaving 13 bases between them. This CDR3 has 16 amino acids. CDR3 coding DNA: TGTGCCAGCAGCGTAGAGGCCCGGAGGGGTGGAAACACCATATATTTT. Amino acid sequence: CASSVEARRGGNTIYF.